This TCR beta chain originates from a study of Ad26.COV2.S vaccination and SARS-CoV-2 variants. Overall study results and limits: CD8+ and CD4+ T cells specific for spike reportedly responded with substantial breadth after vaccination.

This CDR3 is 15 amino acids long. CDR1 is SGDLS and CDR2 is YYNGEE in the germline V gene. V trimming: 4 bases; J trimming: 7 bases; junction bases outside the gene matches: 13. Treatment described: roughly 18 received Ad26.COV2.S at low or high dose, single or two shots; about five received placebo; per-sample allocation not given. Day 63 following the first vaccine or placebo injection was when the samples were taken. In the case of this clone: As yet, its antigen is unknown.

The table came from immunoSEQ multiplex PCR; TCRdb's copy has only in-frame clones and leaves some out. Of roughly 510,000 clones in the sample, around 90% were seen once. This specimen was peripheral blood, taken in a trial of Ad26.COV2.S vaccine versus placebo. The chain combines TRBV9 with TRBJ2-7, with 8 positions matching TRBD1. This TCR derives from a person aged 18-65 years who received the Ad26.COV2.S COVID-19 vaccine or a placebo. The CDR3 sequence: CASSYGQGRYMEQYF. In nucleotides, the CDR3 is TGTGCCAGCAGCTACGGACAGGGCCGCTATATGGAGCAGTACTTC.